What follows are 21 T cell receptor beta chains derived from one specimen sequenced in a study of beta chain features in type 1 diabetes. Since all of the isolated RNA was reverse transcribed, expressed TCRB transcripts were what got sequenced. Clones were read by immunoSEQ multiplex PCR, and TCRdb kept only the in-frame ones, dropping some. Of about 320,000 clones detected, less than 15% appear once; the ten largest clones hold over 5.5%. Sequenced material: central memory CD4+ T cells from blood. These TCRs come from a man between 25 and 39 years old in good health.

This clone has only a few counts. The V call is TRBV27, the J call TRBJ2-4, with 7 bases that match TRBD1. CDR1 is MNHEY and CDR2 is SMNVEV in the germline V gene (reference sequence). This CDR3 region has 18 residues. The V segment lost 4 bases and the J segment 7 bases; nucleotides outside the gene matches: 19. As DNA, the CDR3 is TGTGCCAGCAGTTCCCGGACAGGCCCAACCATCGCGGGTAACATTCAGTACTTC. Translated, it gives CASSSRTGPTIAGNIQYF.

This clone appeared a few times. This chain links TRBV5-4 with TRBJ2-5; D not certain. Trimming took 5 bases from V and 2 from J, leaving 7 bases between them. This CDR3 has 12 amino acids. The germline CDR1 and CDR2 sequences are SGHNT and YYREEE (reference sequence). The chain's CDR3 is CASSSKQETQYF. CDR3 nucleotides: TGTGCCAGCAGTTCTAAACAAGAGACCCAGTACTTC.

This clone was detected only a few times. The V call is TRBV11-2, the J call TRBJ2-5, with D unclear. Germline-derived CDR1 and CDR2 are SGHAT and FQNNGV. The CDR3 extends over 15 amino acids. V dropped 1 base and J dropped 6 bases, with 15 bases sitting between them. The CDR3 reads CASSLGASRAKTQYF. The CDR3 nucleotides are TGTGCCAGCAGCTTAGGGGCCTCTAGAGCCAAGACCCAGTACTTC.

This clone has more than one count but fewer than ten. V gene TRBV7-2 combines with J gene TRBJ1-1; no reliable D call. Germline CDR1 and CDR2: SGHTA and FQGNSA. The CDR3 loop spans 13 amino acids. V lost 3 bases, J lost 0 bases, and 5 bases lay in between. The CDR3 DNA reads as TGTGCCAGCAGCTTCGACATGAACACTGAAGCTTTCTTT. It encodes CASSFDMNTEAFF.

In this sample, this clone turned up a few times. The rearrangement uses TRBV6-1 and TRBJ2-1, with D uncertain. Germline V gives CDR1 MNHNS, CDR2 SASEGT. The CDR3 contains 13 residues. Trimming took off 5 bases at V and 12 bases at J, with 17 bases between the two ends. The CDR3 sequence is CASSKSRSWGQFF. CDR3 bases: TGTGCCAGCAGTAAAAGCCGCTCGTGGGGGCAGTTCTTC.

The V call is TRBV2, the J call TRBJ2-3; the D gene is possibly TRBD1 (5 bases). The CDR3 is 15 amino acids. V was pared by 3 bases and J by 2 bases, with 12 bases between. CDR1 and CDR2 (germline): SNHLY, FYNNEI. The CDR3 DNA sequence: TGTGCCAGCAGTGAGCATAGGGGTTCCACAGATACGCAGTATTTT. This sequence encodes CASSEHRGSTDTQYF.

Turning to this clone: Other DNA variants within this sample encode the same CDR3. The chain recombines TRBV20-1 with TRBJ1-2; D uncertain. CDR1 and CDR2 from the germline V gene are DFQATT and SNEGSKA (reference sequence). The CDR3 length is 11 residues. Trimming took off 0 bases at V and 5 bases at J, with 4 bases between the two ends. The CDR3 DNA reads TGCAGTGCTAGAGACAGATATGGCTACACCTTC. It translates to CSARDRYGYTF.

The chain is built from TRBV2 and TRBJ1-6, with 8 bases matching TRBD1. The CDR3 has 14 residues. V shed 6 bases and J 12 bases; nucleotides not matched to a gene: 10. Per the germline V gene, CDR1 is SNHLY and CDR2 is FYNNEI. CDR3 coding DNA: TGTGCCAGCAGGGGGGACAGGTCCCCGTTACCCCTCCACTTT. It is translated as CASRGDRSPLPLHF.

J is TRBJ2-1 and V is TRBV4-1; D is perhaps TRBD2 (8 bases). Germline V gives CDR1 MGHRA, CDR2 YSYEKL. V was trimmed by 0 bases and J by 4 bases, leaving 19 bases between them. CDR3 length: 18 residues. CDR3 nucleotides: TGCGCCAGCAGCCAAGATATGAGGGGGCTAGCGGGTTACAATGAGCAGTTCTTC. It codes for CASSQDMRGLAGYNEQFF.

This clone has just a few counts. This chain uses TRBV18 with TRBJ2-1, with 12 nucleotides matching TRBD2. V trimming: 8 bases; J trimming: 4 bases; junction bases outside the gene matches: 3. Per the germline V gene, CDR1 is KGHSH and CDR2 is LQKENI. This CDR3 is 14 amino acids long. Here the CDR3 DNA reads TGTGCCAGCCAGACTAGCGGGAGATACAATGAGCAGTTCTTC. Protein: CASQTSGRYNEQFF.

The rearrangement uses TRBV28 and TRBJ2-7, with TRBD1 as a possible D gene (6 bases). Trimming took off 2 bases at V and 1 base at J, with 9 bases between the two ends. CDR1 MDHEN and CDR2 SYDVKM come from the germline V gene. The CDR3 sequence is 14 residues long. The CDR3 here is CASSLAQGSYEQYV. Written as DNA, the CDR3 is TGTGCCAGCAGTTTAGCCCAGGGGTCCTACGAGCAGTACGTC.

In DNA form, the CDR3 reads TGTGCCAGCAGCTTGGTAGTGGGTTCAGGGGAAGAGACCCAGTACTTC. It codes for CASSLVVGSGEETQYF. The chain employs TRBV5-6 and TRBJ2-5; maybe TRBD1 (6 bases). This CDR3 has 16 residues. The germline V gene encodes CDR1 SGHDT and CDR2 YYEEEE. V lost 0 bases to trimming and J lost 3 bases, with 15 bases between them.

This clone was seen many times. V is TRBV19 and J is TRBJ1-5; 7 bases match TRBD1. V dropped 7 bases and J dropped 4; count of bases not matched to a gene: 7. The CDR3 spans 14 residues. In germline, CDR1 is LNHDA, CDR2 SQIVND (reference sequence). CDR3 in amino acids: CASTWDSRNQPQHF. For the CDR3, the DNA is TGTGCCAGTACATGGGACAGTCGGAATCAGCCCCAGCATTTT.

In the case of this clone: A much larger clone lies one base from this, so it may be a read error. The CDR3 nucleotides are TGTGCCATCAGTGAGGGCGGGAGCTCCTACAATGAGCAGTTCTTC. Protein sequence: CAISEGGSSYNEQFF. The chain carries TRBV10-3 and TRBJ2-1; 7 nucleotides match TRBD2. Germline values: CDR1 ENHRY, CDR2 SYGVKD. The CDR3 is 15 residues long. V was pared by 2 bases and J by 0 bases, with 1 base of the junction left unmatched.

This clone was recorded many times. V and J are TRBV10-3 and TRBJ2-7; no clear D gene. V was shortened by 4 bases and J by 2 bases, with 12 bases between the two germline ends. Germline-derived CDR1 and CDR2 are ENHRY and SYGVKD. The CDR3 sequence is 14 residues long. The CDR3 here is CAISVLTVPYEQYF. In nucleotides, the CDR3 is TGTGCCATCAGTGTTCTCACAGTACCCTACGAGCAGTACTTC.

With respect to this clone: A junction boundary mismatches the germline segment, possibly from a read error. This chain uses TRBV18 with TRBJ2-1, with 11 bases that match TRBD2. The CDR3 totals 15 residues. Per germline, CDR1 KGHSH and CDR2 LQKENI. For the CDR3, the DNA is TGTGCCAGCTCCCCACCTAGCGGGGGGCACAATGAGCAGTTCTTC. Protein product: CASSPPSGGHNEQFF.

This clone was picked up a small number of times. The chain is built from TRBV6-5 and TRBJ1-1; D possibly corresponds to TRBD1 (5 bases). Looked up from germline, CDR1 is MNHEY and CDR2 is SVGAGI. Between the trimmed V and J ends, which lost 6 bases and 4 bases, there was a span of 12 bases. The CDR3 sequence is 13 residues long. DNA of the CDR3: TGTGCCAGCAGCCGCCCAGGGACCACTGAAGCTTTCTTT. This codes for CASSRPGTTEAFF.

V is TRBV4-3 and J is TRBJ2-7; the D gene is possibly TRBD2 (5 bases). The CDR3 length is 16 residues. V was pared by 0 bases and J by 6 bases, with 18 bases between. Germline CDR1 reads LGHNA; CDR2 reads YSLEER. Here the CDR3 DNA reads TGCGCCAGCAGCCAAGATAAGTTCATAGAGGGATCCGAGCAGTACTTC. This gives the protein CASSQDKFIEGSEQYF.

In its sample, this clone was seen a few times. This CDR3 reads CASSLYGGNNEQFF. The DNA of the CDR3 is TGTGCCAGCAGCTTATACGGGGGGAACAATGAGCAGTTCTTC. This chain uses TRBV7-9 with TRBJ2-1; 7 bases agree with TRBD2. V gave up 2 bases and J gave up 5 bases; unmatched junction bases: 3. CDR1 and CDR2 (germline): SEHNR, FQNEAQ (reference sequence). CDR3 length equals 14 residues.

The V gene is TRBV12-5, the J gene TRBJ2-1; D is unclear. This CDR3 is built from 12 residues. Trimming pared 1 base from V and 8 bases from J, leaving 6 bases between. Germline V lookup: CDR1 LGHNT, CDR2 FRNRAP. The CDR3, as DNA: TGTGCTAGTGGTTTGGAATGGCATGAGCAGTTCTTC. It encodes CASGLEWHEQFF.

The chain is built from TRBV27 and TRBJ2-5; D may be TRBD1 or TRBD2 (5 bases each). Between the trimmed V and J ends, which lost 4 bases and 5 bases, there was a span of 17 bases. The germline CDR1 and CDR2 sequences are MNHEY and SMNVEV (reference sequence). The CDR3 is 15 residues long. The CDR3 region is CASSWNGGLGETQYF. The CDR3 coding sequence is TGTGCCAGCAGTTGGAATGGGGGTTTGGGGGAGACCCAGTACTTC.